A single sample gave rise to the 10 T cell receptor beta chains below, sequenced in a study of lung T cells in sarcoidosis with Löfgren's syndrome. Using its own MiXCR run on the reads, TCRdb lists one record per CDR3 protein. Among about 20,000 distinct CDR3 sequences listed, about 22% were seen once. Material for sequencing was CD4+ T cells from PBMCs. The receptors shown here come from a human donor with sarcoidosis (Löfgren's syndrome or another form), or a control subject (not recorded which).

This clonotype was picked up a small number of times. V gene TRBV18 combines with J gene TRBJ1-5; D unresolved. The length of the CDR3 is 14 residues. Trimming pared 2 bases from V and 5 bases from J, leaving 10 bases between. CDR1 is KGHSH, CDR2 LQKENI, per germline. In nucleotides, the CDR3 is TGTGCCAGCTCACCAGTTGACACCGATCAGCCCCAGCATTTT. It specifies CASSPVDTDQPQHF.

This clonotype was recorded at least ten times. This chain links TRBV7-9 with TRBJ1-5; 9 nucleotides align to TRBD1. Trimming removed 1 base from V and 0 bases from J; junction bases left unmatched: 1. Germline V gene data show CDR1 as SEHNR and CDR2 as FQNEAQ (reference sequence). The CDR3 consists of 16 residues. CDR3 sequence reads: CASSLGTGVSNQPQHF. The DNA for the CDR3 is TGTGCCAGCAGCTTAGGGACAGGGGTTAGCAATCAGCCCCAGCATTTT.

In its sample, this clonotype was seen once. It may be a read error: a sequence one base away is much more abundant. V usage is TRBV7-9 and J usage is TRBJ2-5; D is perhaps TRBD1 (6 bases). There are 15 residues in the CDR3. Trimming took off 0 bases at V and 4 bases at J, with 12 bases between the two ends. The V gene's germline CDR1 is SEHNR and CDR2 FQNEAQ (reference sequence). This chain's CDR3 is CASSLAGASRETQYF. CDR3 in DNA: TGTGCCAGCAGCTTAGCGGGGGCCTCGAGAGAGACCCAGTACTTC.

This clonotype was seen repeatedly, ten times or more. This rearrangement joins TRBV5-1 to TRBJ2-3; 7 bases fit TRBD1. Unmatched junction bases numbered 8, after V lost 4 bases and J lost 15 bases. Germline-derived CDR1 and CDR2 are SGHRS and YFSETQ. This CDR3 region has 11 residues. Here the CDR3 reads CASSDTGTAYF. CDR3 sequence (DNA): TGCGCCAGCAGCGACACCGGGACAGCATATTTT.

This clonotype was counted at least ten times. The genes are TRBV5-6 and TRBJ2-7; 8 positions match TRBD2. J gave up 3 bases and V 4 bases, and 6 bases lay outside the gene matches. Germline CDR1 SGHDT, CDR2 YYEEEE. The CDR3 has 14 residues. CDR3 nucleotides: TGTGCCAGCAGCCCCGGGACTAGGAACTACGAGCAGTACTTC. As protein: CASSPGTRNYEQYF.

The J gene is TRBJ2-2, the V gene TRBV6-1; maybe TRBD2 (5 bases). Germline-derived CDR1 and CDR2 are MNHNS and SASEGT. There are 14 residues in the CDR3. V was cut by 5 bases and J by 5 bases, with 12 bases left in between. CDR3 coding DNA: TGTGCCAGCAGTAGGACTGGTCTGACCGGGGAGCTGTTTTTT. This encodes CASSRTGLTGELFF.

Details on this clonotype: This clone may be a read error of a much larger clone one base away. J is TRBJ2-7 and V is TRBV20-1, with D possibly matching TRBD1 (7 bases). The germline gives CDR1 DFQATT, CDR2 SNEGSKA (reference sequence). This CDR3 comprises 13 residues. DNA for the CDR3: TGCGGTGCTACGCGGGACAGAGGCTACGAGCAGTACTTC. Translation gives CGATRDRGYEQYF.

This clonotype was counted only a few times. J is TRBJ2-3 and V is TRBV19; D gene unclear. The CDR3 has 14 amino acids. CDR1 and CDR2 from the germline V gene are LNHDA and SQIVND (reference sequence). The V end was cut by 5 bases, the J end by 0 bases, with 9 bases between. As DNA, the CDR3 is TGTGCCAGTAGTGAACAACAAAGCACAGATACGCAGTATTTT. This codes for CASSEQQSTDTQYF.

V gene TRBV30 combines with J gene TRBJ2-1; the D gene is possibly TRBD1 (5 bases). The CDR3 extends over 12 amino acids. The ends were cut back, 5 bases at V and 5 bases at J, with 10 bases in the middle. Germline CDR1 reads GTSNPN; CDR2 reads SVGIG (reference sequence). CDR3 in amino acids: CAWALGDNEQFF. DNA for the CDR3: TGTGCCTGGGCCCTAGGGGACAATGAGCAGTTCTTC.

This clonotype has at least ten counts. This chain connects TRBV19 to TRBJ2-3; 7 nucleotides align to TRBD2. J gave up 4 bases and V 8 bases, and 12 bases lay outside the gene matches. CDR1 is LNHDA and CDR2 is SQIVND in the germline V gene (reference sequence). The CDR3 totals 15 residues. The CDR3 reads CASRSGGGAADTQYF. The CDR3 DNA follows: TGTGCCAGTCGATCTGGGGGAGGGGCGGCAGATACGCAGTATTTT.